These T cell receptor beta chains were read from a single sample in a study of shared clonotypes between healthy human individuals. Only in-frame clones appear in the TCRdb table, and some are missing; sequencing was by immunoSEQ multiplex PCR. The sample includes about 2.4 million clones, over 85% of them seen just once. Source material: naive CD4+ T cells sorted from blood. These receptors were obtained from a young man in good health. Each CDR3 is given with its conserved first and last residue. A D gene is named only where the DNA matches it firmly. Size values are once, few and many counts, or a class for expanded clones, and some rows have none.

TGCGCCAGCATCCGGGACCCAGGCCAAGAGACCCAGTACTTC	CASIRDPGQETQYF	TRBJ2-5	-	once	TRBV5-1
TGTGCCAGTACGATGAACACTGAAGCTTTCTTT	CASTMNTEAFF	TRBJ1-1	-	-	TRBV28
TGTGCCAGCAGCTTAGAGTCAGGTAATGAGCAGTTCTTC	CASSLESGNEQFF	TRBJ2-1	-	-	TRBV11-2
TGTGCCAGTAGTATAACCGGAGTGAACACTGAAGCTTTCTTT	CASSITGVNTEAFF	TRBJ1-1	-	-	TRBV19
TGTGCCAGCAGCTTAGATCCCACCCCTCGACCAACTTCCACCGGGGAGCTGTTTTTT	CASSLDPTPRPTSTGELFF	TRBJ2-2	-	-	TRBV11-3
TGTGCCAGCAGGAGGGGAAGTAACACCATATATTTT	CASRRGSNTIYF	TRBJ1-3	-	-	TRBV6-1
TGTGCCAGCAGTTACCGTCTAGGAACAGCGCCAGATACGCAGTATTTT	CASSYRLGTAPDTQYF	TRBJ2-3	-	-	TRBV6-5
TGTGCCAGCAGCTCCGGGACGCTTGGCTACACCTTC	CASSSGTLGYTF	TRBJ1-2	-	few	TRBV9
TGTGCCAGCAGCTTAGGAGGGATCAGAAACTATGGCTACACCTTC	CASSLGGIRNYGYTF	TRBJ1-2	-	-	TRBV7-9
TGTGCCAGCTGCAGGGATAATGAAAAACTGTTTTTT	CASCRDNEKLFF	TRBJ1-4	-	-	TRBV2
TGTGCCAGCAAGGCCCGGGACGGTTACGAGCAGTACTTC	CASKARDGYEQYF	TRBJ2-7	-	-	TRBV2
TGCGCCAGCAGCTCCCTTGGGACGGATAGCAATCAGCCCCAGCATTTT	CASSSLGTDSNQPQHF	TRBJ1-5	-	-	TRBV5-1
TGTGCCAGCAGCTCTAATGCGGGGGCCCTGGGAGAGACCCAGTACTTC	CASSSNAGALGETQYF	TRBJ2-5	-	-	TRBV5-5
TGTGCCAGCAGCTTCCGGGTCGGGGAGCTGTTTTTT	CASSFRVGELFF	TRBJ2-2	-	-	TRBV5-4
TGTGCCAGCAGTGAAATTTGGGGAGGGGTCACTGAAGCTTTCTTT	CASSEIWGGVTEAFF	TRBJ1-1	-	-	TRBV6-1
TGCGCCAGCAGCTTGGGACCAGGGGGCCCTAATGAAAAACTGTTTTTT	CASSLGPGGPNEKLFF	TRBJ1-4	TRBD1	-	TRBV5-1
TGTGCCAGCAGTGATACAGGGTGGCAGCCCCAGCATTTT	CASSDTGWQPQHF	TRBJ1-5	-	-	TRBV6-1
-	CASSTSTGVGTNEQFF	TRBJ2-1	-	-	TRBV6-6
TGCGCCAGCAGTGCGGGACAGGGGGGTAGGTCCTACAATGAGCAGTTCTTC	CASSAGQGGRSYNEQFF	TRBJ2-1	TRBD1	-	TRBV10-2
TGTGCCAGCAGCTTATCACCGGGCACCGGGGAGCTGTTTTTT	CASSLSPGTGELFF	TRBJ2-2	-	-	TRBV7-2
TGTGCTAGTGGTTTGTCATCTAGGGGGCTTGGATATGGCAATCAGCCCCAGCATTTT	CASGLSSRGLGYGNQPQHF	TRBJ1-5	TRBD1	-	TRBV12-5
TGTGCCAGTAGTGCAGGGGTAAAGGACTATGGCTACACCTTC	CASSAGVKDYGYTF	TRBJ1-2	-	-	TRBV19